This T cell receptor beta chain was recovered during a study of PD-L1 blockade in urothelial cancer. In the study overall: Median T cell yield from blood was around 140,000.

This table comes from immunoSEQ multiplex PCR, and its TCRdb copy is limited to in-frame clones, with some not included. The table includes about 63,000 clones, around 81% detected once. The time point: pretreatment peripheral blood. Per-patient samples, pretreatment and on-treatment, numbered 1 to 8. V was shortened by 3 bases and J by 7 bases, with 12 bases between the two germline ends. CDR1 LNHDA and CDR2 SQIVND come from the germline V gene (reference sequence). The CDR3 runs to 14 residues. V is TRBV19 and J is TRBJ2-2, with D tentatively TRBD2 (5 bases). The receptor's source is a man aged 65 to 85 with urothelial cancer. The sequencing used PBMCs, collected around atezolizumab (anti-PD-L1) treatment. The CDR3 nucleotides read TGTGCCAGTAGTATCGCCCGGGAAAGCGGGGAGCTGTTTTTT. Amino acid sequence: CASSIARESGELFF.